A selection of T cell receptor beta chains follows, all from one sample in a study of T-cell memory formation after mild COVID-19. TCRdb reprocessed the 5' RACE reads via MiXCR and lists one record per CDR3 protein. The sample contains approximately 350,000 distinct CDR3 sequences, approximately 12% of which appear only once. Material: PBMCs or a T cell subset sorted from them (not recorded which). Source of these receptors: a man younger than 35 who had mild COVID-19 (a few samples of this study predate the infection). Cell type and time point are not known. The CDR3 runs from the conserved cysteine through the conserved F or W. The D gene is left open where the match is weak. The size entry is marked missing in some rows and otherwise reads once, few, many or a size class.

CDR3aa: CASSQRAAYEQYF
CDR3nt: TGCGCCAGCAGCCAACGGGCAGCCTACGAGCAGTACTTC
abundance: NA
d_gene: NA
j_gene: TRBJ2-7
v_gene: TRBV4-1

CDR3aa: CASSLVLRGETQYF
CDR3nt: TGTGCCAGCAGCTTAGTCTTGAGGGGGGAGACCCAGTACTTC
abundance: NA
d_gene: NA
j_gene: TRBJ2-5
v_gene: TRBV7-2

CDR3aa: CATSDGQVQPQHF
CDR3nt: TGTGCCACCAGTGATGGACAGGTTCAGCCCCAGCATTTT
abundance: NA
d_gene: TRBD1
j_gene: TRBJ1-5
v_gene: TRBV24-1

CDR3aa: CASSKTGRTGFF
CDR3nt: TGTGCCAGCAGCAAAACGGGGAGGACCGGGTTCTTC
abundance: NA
d_gene: NA
j_gene: TRBJ2-1
v_gene: TRBV21-1

CDR3aa: CSAPPSYYGYTF
CDR3nt: TGCAGTGCTCCGCCTAGTTACTATGGCTACACCTTC
abundance: NA
d_gene: NA
j_gene: TRBJ1-2
v_gene: TRBV20-1

CDR3aa: CASTFWGRRNTGELFF
CDR3nt: TGTGCCAGCACTTTTTGGGGACGGCGGAACACCGGGGAGCTGTTTTTT
abundance: NA
d_gene: NA
j_gene: TRBJ2-2
v_gene: TRBV28

CDR3aa: CASSSSYWTKGGRTYEQYF
CDR3nt: TGTGCCAGCAGTTCCTCGTATTGGACAAAGGGGGGCCGCACCTACGAGCAGTACTTC
abundance: NA
d_gene: NA
j_gene: TRBJ2-7
v_gene: TRBV12-3/TRBV12-4

CDR3aa: CASSLGGQGHYEQYF
CDR3nt: TGTGCCAGCAGCTTAGGAGGACAGGGACATTACGAGCAGTACTTC
abundance: few
d_gene: TRBD1
j_gene: TRBJ2-7
v_gene: TRBV7-3

CDR3aa: CASSLASAGGETQYF
CDR3nt: TGCGCCAGCAGCTTGGCCTCGGCAGGGGGAGAGACCCAGTACTTC
abundance: few
d_gene: TRBD1
j_gene: TRBJ2-5
v_gene: TRBV5-1

CDR3aa: CSAPRRGMDYGYTF
CDR3nt: TGCAGTGCCCCGCGGAGGGGGATGGACTATGGCTACACCTTC
abundance: NA
d_gene: NA
j_gene: TRBJ1-2
v_gene: TRBV20-1

CDR3aa: CASSYDRGRWAAQYF
CDR3nt: TGTGCCAGCAGTTACGACAGGGGGCGTTGGGCGGCCCAGTACTTC
abundance: NA
d_gene: TRBD1
j_gene: TRBJ2-5
v_gene: TRBV12-3/TRBV12-4

CDR3aa: CASRSPRTEVGEKLFF
CDR3nt: TGTGCCAGCAGAAGCCCCCGGACGGAGGTCGGTGAAAAACTGTTTTTT
abundance: NA
d_gene: NA
j_gene: TRBJ1-4
v_gene: TRBV9

CDR3aa: CASSVLRDGYTF
CDR3nt: TGTGCCAGCAGCGTCCTGAGGGATGGCTACACCTTC
abundance: NA
d_gene: NA
j_gene: TRBJ1-2
v_gene: TRBV9

CDR3aa: CASSYRGPHNEQFF
CDR3nt: TGTGCCAGCAGTTACAGGGGACCTCACAATGAGCAGTTCTTC
abundance: few
d_gene: TRBD1
j_gene: TRBJ2-1
v_gene: TRBV12-3/TRBV12-4

CDR3aa: CASSLGPGRYEQYF
CDR3nt: TGTGCCAGCAGCTTAGGCCCAGGGCGTTACGAGCAGTACTTC
abundance: many
d_gene: NA
j_gene: TRBJ2-7
v_gene: TRBV7-9

CDR3aa: CATTGTGPSNQPQHF
CDR3nt: TGTGCCACCACCGGGACAGGGCCTAGCAATCAGCCCCAGCATTTT
abundance: NA
d_gene: TRBD1
j_gene: TRBJ1-5
v_gene: TRBV19

CDR3aa: CASVGTGPTRYEQYF
CDR3nt: TGTGCTAGTGTTGGGACAGGGCCGACTCGCTACGAGCAGTACTTC
abundance: NA
d_gene: TRBD1
j_gene: TRBJ2-7
v_gene: TRBV12-5

CDR3aa: CASKSWTSGNNEQFF
CDR3nt: TGTGCCAGCAAATCCTGGACTAGCGGAAACAATGAGCAGTTCTTC
abundance: NA
d_gene: TRBD2
j_gene: TRBJ2-1
v_gene: TRBV2

CDR3aa: CASSWGSTGEGEKLFF
CDR3nt: TGCGCCAGCAGCTGGGGATCGACAGGGGAAGGTGAAAAACTGTTTTTT
abundance: few
d_gene: TRBD1
j_gene: TRBJ1-4
v_gene: TRBV5-1

CDR3aa: CASSQVSDYNTGELFF
CDR3nt: TGTGCCAGCAGCCAAGTCTCGGACTACAACACCGGGGAGCTGTTTTTT
abundance: NA
d_gene: NA
j_gene: TRBJ2-2
v_gene: TRBV4-2

CDR3aa: CASSYGGAGDTEAFF
CDR3nt: TGTGCCAGCAGTTACGGGGGGGCCGGGGACACTGAAGCTTTCTTT
abundance: few
d_gene: NA
j_gene: TRBJ1-1
v_gene: TRBV6-2/TRBV6-3

CDR3aa: CASSGGGSIYGYTF
CDR3nt: TGTGCCAGCAGCGGAGGGGGCTCCATCTATGGCTACACCTTC
abundance: few
d_gene: TRBD1
j_gene: TRBJ1-2
v_gene: TRBV9

CDR3aa: CASSFGDEQYF
CDR3nt: TGTGCCAGCAGTTTTGGGGACGAGCAGTACTTC
abundance: NA
d_gene: NA
j_gene: TRBJ2-7
v_gene: TRBV12-3/TRBV12-4

CDR3aa: CATLLQGAFTGELFF
CDR3nt: TGTGCCACTCTTCTCCAGGGGGCTTTCACCGGGGAGCTGTTTTTT
abundance: few
d_gene: TRBD1
j_gene: TRBJ2-2
v_gene: TRBV6-2/TRBV6-3

CDR3aa: CASSPVLSSTDTQYF
CDR3nt: TGTGCCAGTTCTCCTGTACTTTCTAGCACAGATACGCAGTATTTT
abundance: NA
d_gene: NA
j_gene: TRBJ2-3
v_gene: TRBV6-6

CDR3aa: CASGRGEGETQYF
CDR3nt: TGTGCCAGCGGTAGGGGGGAAGGGGAGACCCAGTACTTC
abundance: many
d_gene: NA
j_gene: TRBJ2-5
v_gene: TRBV12-3/TRBV12-4

CDR3aa: CASSSGDYHGDTQYF
CDR3nt: TGTGCCAGCAGCTCCGGGGACTATCACGGCGATACGCAGTATTTT
abundance: few
d_gene: TRBD2
j_gene: TRBJ2-3
v_gene: TRBV11-3

CDR3aa: CASSLLGQGYTGELFF
CDR3nt: TGTGCCAGCAGCTTGCTAGGACAGGGATACACCGGGGAGCTGTTTTTT
abundance: few
d_gene: TRBD1
j_gene: TRBJ2-2
v_gene: TRBV5-5

CDR3aa: CASSPGELETQYF
CDR3nt: TGCGCCAGCAGCCCCGGGGAGTTAGAGACCCAGTACTTC
abundance: few
d_gene: NA
j_gene: TRBJ2-5
v_gene: TRBV5-1

CDR3aa: CASSTTGTARTDTQYF
CDR3nt: TGTGCCAGCAGCACCACCGGGACAGCACGCACAGATACGCAGTATTTT
abundance: NA
d_gene: NA
j_gene: TRBJ2-3
v_gene: TRBV21-1

CDR3aa: CSARDSGGTDTQYF
CDR3nt: TGCAGTGCTAGGGATAGCGGTGGCACAGATACGCAGTATTTT
abundance: many
d_gene: NA
j_gene: TRBJ2-3
v_gene: TRBV20-1

CDR3aa: CASSGGPLEAFF
CDR3nt: TGTGCCAGCAGTGGGGGGCCACTGGAAGCTTTCTTT
abundance: few
d_gene: NA
j_gene: TRBJ1-1
v_gene: TRBV7-9

CDR3aa: CASGYGNTIYF
CDR3nt: TGCGCCTCCGGATACGGAAACACCATATATTTT
abundance: NA
d_gene: NA
j_gene: TRBJ1-3
v_gene: TRBV4-1

CDR3aa: CASSRLTGDEAFF
CDR3nt: TGTGCCAGCAGCCGACTGACAGGAGACGAAGCTTTCTTT
abundance: many
d_gene: NA
j_gene: TRBJ1-1
v_gene: TRBV7-9

CDR3aa: CASSLAPTSGGAYEQYF
CDR3nt: TGTGCCAGCAGCTTAGCCCCGACTAGCGGGGGGGCCTACGAGCAGTACTTC
abundance: few
d_gene: TRBD2
j_gene: TRBJ2-7
v_gene: TRBV7-9

CDR3aa: CASSETGGYYGYTF
CDR3nt: TGTGCCAGCAGTGAGACAGGGGGGTACTATGGCTACACCTTC
abundance: few
d_gene: TRBD1
j_gene: TRBJ1-2
v_gene: TRBV25-1

CDR3aa: CASSPRGTGQETQYF
CDR3nt: TGTGCCAGCAGCCCACGGGGGACAGGGCAAGAGACCCAGTACTTC
abundance: few
d_gene: TRBD1
j_gene: TRBJ2-5
v_gene: TRBV7-9

CDR3aa: CASSQRGSQPQHF
CDR3nt: TGTGCCAGCAGCCAACGGGGAAGTCAGCCCCAGCATTTT
abundance: few
d_gene: NA
j_gene: TRBJ1-5
v_gene: TRBV3-1

CDR3aa: CASSYSTGSGAKNIQYF
CDR3nt: TGTGCCAGCAGTTACTCGACGGGTAGCGGGGCCAAAAACATTCAGTACTTC
abundance: few
d_gene: TRBD2
j_gene: TRBJ2-4
v_gene: TRBV6-2/TRBV6-3

CDR3aa: CATSDSSVSEQFF
CDR3nt: TGTGCCACCAGTGACTCCTCAGTTAGTGAGCAGTTCTTC
abundance: NA
d_gene: NA
j_gene: TRBJ2-1
v_gene: TRBV24-1

CDR3aa: CASSSAGARTEAFF
CDR3nt: TGTGCCAGCAGCTCCGCCGGGGCGCGAACTGAAGCTTTCTTT
abundance: NA
d_gene: NA
j_gene: TRBJ1-1
v_gene: TRBV7-9

CDR3aa: CASSQLPETQYF
CDR3nt: TGTGCCAGCAGTCAGCTTCCAGAGACCCAGTACTTC
abundance: NA
d_gene: NA
j_gene: TRBJ2-5
v_gene: TRBV6-2/TRBV6-3

CDR3aa: CASSQAVSQETQYF
CDR3nt: TGTGCCAGCAGCCAAGCGGTGAGCCAAGAGACCCAGTACTTC
abundance: NA
d_gene: NA
j_gene: TRBJ2-5
v_gene: TRBV4-2

CDR3aa: CASSRTMYNEQFF
CDR3nt: TGTGCCAGCAGTCGGACCATGTACAATGAGCAGTTCTTC
abundance: few
d_gene: NA
j_gene: TRBJ2-1
v_gene: TRBV6-5

CDR3aa: CASSVGTSGDQETQYF
CDR3nt: TGTGCCAGCAGCGTAGGAACTAGCGGGGACCAAGAGACCCAGTACTTC
abundance: few
d_gene: TRBD2
j_gene: TRBJ2-5
v_gene: TRBV9

CDR3aa: CASSGTGTLIYNEQFF
CDR3nt: TGTGCCAGCAGCGGAACCGGGACCCTCATCTACAATGAGCAGTTCTTC
abundance: many
d_gene: NA
j_gene: TRBJ2-1
v_gene: TRBV7-2

CDR3aa: CASSPSDTSQPQHF
CDR3nt: TGTGCCAGCAGCCCATCAGACACGTCCCAGCCCCAGCATTTT
abundance: NA
d_gene: NA
j_gene: TRBJ1-5
v_gene: TRBV2

CDR3aa: CASSLPRGALHF
CDR3nt: TGTGCCAGCAGCTTGCCTCGGGGGGCCCTCCACTTT
abundance: NA
d_gene: NA
j_gene: TRBJ1-6
v_gene: TRBV5-8

CDR3aa: CASSLALFSFEQFF
CDR3nt: TGTGCCAGCAGCTTAGCGCTCTTCTCGTTCGAGCAGTTCTTC
abundance: NA
d_gene: NA
j_gene: TRBJ2-1
v_gene: TRBV7-9

CDR3aa: CASSTVGGENQPQHF
CDR3nt: TGTGCCAGCAGCACCGTGGGGGGGGAGAATCAGCCCCAGCATTTT
abundance: few
d_gene: NA
j_gene: TRBJ1-5
v_gene: TRBV6-5

CDR3aa: CASSLGDDTGELFF
CDR3nt: TGCGCCAGCAGCCTCGGGGACGACACCGGGGAGCTGTTTTTT
abundance: many
d_gene: NA
j_gene: TRBJ2-2
v_gene: TRBV4-3

CDR3aa: CASSLALRKNIQYF
CDR3nt: TGTGCCAGCAGCTTAGCGTTAAGGAAAAACATTCAGTACTTC
abundance: NA
d_gene: NA
j_gene: TRBJ2-4
v_gene: TRBV7-9